This passage covers 6 T cell receptor beta chains from one sample sequenced in a study of blood T cell repertoires in COVID-19. Assay: immunoSEQ multiplex PCR; the TCRdb copy retains only in-frame clones and omits some. The data show 100,000 to 150,000 clones, about 89% seen once. Source material: peripheral blood. The receptors come from a man in his fifties or sixties with active COVID-19.

V and J are TRBV7-2 and TRBJ1-1; 9 bases align to TRBD1. From germline, CDR1 is SGHTA and CDR2 FQGNSA. V lost 5 bases and J lost 4; bases outside the gene matches: 5. The CDR3 runs to 14 residues. The CDR3 DNA sequence: TGTGCCAGCAGCCAAGCGGGACAGGGCACTGAAGCTTTCTTT. This codes for CASSQAGQGTEAFF.

The chain combines TRBV5-6 with TRBJ1-2, with 9 bases lining up with TRBD1. The CDR3 is made up of 14 amino acids. CDR1 and CDR2 from the germline V gene are SGHDT and YYEEEE. V gave up 2 bases and J gave up 6 bases; unmatched junction bases: 5. The CDR3 reads CASSLQQGADGYTF. The DNA for the CDR3 is TGTGCCAGCAGCTTACAACAGGGGGCTGATGGCTACACCTTC.

This clone has more than one count but fewer than ten. The chain uses TRBV2 and TRBJ1-2; perhaps TRBD1 as D (5 bases). Germline CDR1 and CDR2: SNHLY and FYNNEI. There are 13 residues in the CDR3. Deletions cut 4 bases from V and 8 bases from J, with 14 bases between. The CDR3 loop is CASSASGQGGYTF. As DNA, the CDR3 is TGTGCCAGCAGTGCATCAGGGCAGGGCGGCTACACCTTC.

V and J are TRBV2 and TRBJ2-3; 9 bases map to TRBD1. With 7 bases clipped from V and 5 bases from J, the junction kept 4 bases outside the gene matches. CDR1 SNHLY and CDR2 FYNNEI come from the germline V gene. This CDR3 comprises 13 residues. CDR3 in amino acids: CASTGTGKDTQYF. Written as DNA, the CDR3 is TGTGCCAGCACCGGGACAGGGAAAGATACGCAGTATTTT.

This rearrangement joins TRBV6-5 to TRBJ2-3, with TRBD1 matching 8 bases. Germline V gene sequence: CDR1 MNHEY, CDR2 SVGAGI. The CDR3 loop spans 15 amino acids. V was clipped by 7 bases and J by 2 bases; unmatched bases: 8. CDR3 DNA sequence: TGTGCCAGCACTAGACAGGGGCGTTACACAGATACGCAGTATTTT. Translated, it gives CASTRQGRYTDTQYF.

The CDR3 coding sequence is TGTGCCAGCAGCTTGGCGGGGAAGGAGGCAGATACGCAGTATTTT. As protein: CASSLAGKEADTQYF. The rearrangement joins TRBV5-4 to TRBJ2-3; tentative D call: TRBD2 (5 bases). CDR1 is SGHNT and CDR2 is YYREEE in the germline V gene (reference sequence). V was clipped by 0 bases and J by 4 bases, with 12 bases between them. The length of the CDR3 is 15 residues.